The rows below give T cell receptor beta chains drawn from one sample of a study of cytomegalovirus exposure and HLA in healthy donors. The protocol was immunoSEQ multiplex PCR, while the TCRdb copy is restricted to in-frame clones and leaves out a portion. The profile shows around 100,000 clones, about 79% of them singletons. The sample was PBMCs. Receptors were obtained from a young woman in good health and CMV-seronegative. Both conserved end residues are part of each CDR3. The order of the fields is J gene, D gene, clone size, V gene, CDR3 protein, CDR3 DNA. D genes are given only for firm matches. Rows give clone size only sometimes, using once, few, many, or a class for an expanded clone.

J gene: TRBJ2-1; D gene: TRBD2; clone size: -; V gene: TRBV19; CDR3 protein: CASSSSGWGSYNEQFF; CDR3 DNA: TGTGCCAGTAGTTCTAGCGGCTGGGGCTCCTACAATGAGCAGTTCTTC
J gene: TRBJ1-2; D gene: -; clone size: -; V gene: TRBV5-6; CDR3 protein: CASGPPGLYYGYTF; CDR3 DNA: TGTGCCAGCGGACCCCCGGGACTCTACTATGGCTACACCTTC
J gene: TRBJ2-2; D gene: -; clone size: -; V gene: TRBV5-6; CDR3 protein: CASSFRGAGVTGELFF; CDR3 DNA: TGTGCCAGCAGCTTCCGGGGGGCTGGTGTCACCGGGGAGCTGTTTTTT
J gene: TRBJ2-6; D gene: TRBD1; clone size: few; V gene: TRBV14; CDR3 protein: CASSQGQSSGANVLTF; CDR3 DNA: TGTGCCAGCAGCCAGGGACAGAGCTCTGGGGCCAACGTCCTGACTTTC
J gene: TRBJ2-3; D gene: -; clone size: -; V gene: TRBV9; CDR3 protein: CASSVATSSDTQYF; CDR3 DNA: TGTGCCAGCAGCGTGGCTACTAGCTCAGATACGCAGTATTTT
J gene: TRBJ1-2; D gene: -; clone size: -; V gene: TRBV27; CDR3 protein: CASSLSSGVGGYTF; CDR3 DNA: TGTGCCAGCAGTTTATCTTCCGGGGTGGGTGGCTACACCTTC
J gene: TRBJ2-5; D gene: -; clone size: -; V gene: TRBV18; CDR3 protein: CASSPTVSAAEETQYF; CDR3 DNA: TGTGCCAGCTCACCAACAGTTAGCGCCGCGGAAGAGACCCAGTACTTC
J gene: TRBJ1-3; D gene: -; clone size: -; V gene: TRBV6-6; CDR3 protein: CASSVDRGNTIYF; CDR3 DNA: TGTGCCAGCAGTGTGGACAGAGGAAACACCATATATTTT
J gene: TRBJ2-3; D gene: -; clone size: once; V gene: TRBV12-5; CDR3 protein: CASALGGLGDTQYF; CDR3 DNA: TGTGCTAGTGCCTTGGGGGGGCTTGGAGATACGCAGTATTTT
J gene: TRBJ1-1; D gene: TRBD1; clone size: -; V gene: TRBV10-3; CDR3 protein: CAIRRDSSNTEAFF; CDR3 DNA: TGTGCCATCAGACGGGACAGCTCGAACACTGAAGCTTTCTTT
J gene: TRBJ1-2; D gene: TRBD1; clone size: -; V gene: TRBV27; CDR3 protein: CASSLRQGGLYGYTF; CDR3 DNA: TGTGCCAGCAGTTTGCGACAGGGAGGCCTCTATGGCTACACCTTC
J gene: TRBJ1-5; D gene: -; clone size: few; V gene: TRBV19; CDR3 protein: CASSIGVNSNQPQHF; CDR3 DNA: TGTGCCAGTAGTATAGGAGTTAATAGCAATCAGCCCCAGCATTTT
J gene: TRBJ1-2; D gene: -; clone size: -; V gene: TRBV28; CDR3 protein: CASRPPALVSGYTF; CDR3 DNA: TGTGCCAGCAGACCACCTGCCCTGGTTAGTGGCTACACCTTC
J gene: TRBJ2-1; D gene: TRBD2; clone size: -; V gene: TRBV5-6; CDR3 protein: CASSQPLLAGLYNEQFF; CDR3 DNA: TGTGCCAGCAGCCAACCCCTTCTAGCGGGACTCTACAATGAGCAGTTCTTC
J gene: TRBJ2-5; D gene: -; clone size: -; V gene: TRBV7-5; CDR3 protein: CARSSTAEETQYF; CDR3 DNA: TGTGCCAGAAGCTCGACGGCGGAAGAGACCCAGTACTTC
J gene: TRBJ2-1; D gene: -; clone size: -; V gene: TRBV19; CDR3 protein: CASSISSSEQFF; CDR3 DNA: TGTGCCAGTAGTATCTCGTCGAGTGAGCAGTTCTTC
J gene: TRBJ2-1; D gene: -; clone size: -; V gene: TRBV6-6; CDR3 protein: CASSIATGSYNEQFF; CDR3 DNA: TGTGCCAGCAGCATAGCGACAGGCTCCTACAATGAGCAGTTCTTC
J gene: TRBJ1-4; D gene: -; clone size: -; V gene: TRBV27; CDR3 protein: CASSARTNEKLFF; CDR3 DNA: TGTGCCAGCAGCGCGCGGACTAATGAAAAACTGTTTTTT
J gene: TRBJ1-2; D gene: -; clone size: -; V gene: TRBV27; CDR3 protein: CASSLTGGAGYTF; CDR3 DNA: TGTGCCAGCAGCCTGACGGGGGGGGCTGGCTACACCTTC
J gene: TRBJ2-4; D gene: TRBD1; clone size: once; V gene: TRBV29-1; CDR3 protein: CSVVAPGTGTGIQYF; CDR3 DNA: TGCAGCGTTGTGGCCCCCGGGACAGGGACGGGCATTCAGTACTTC
J gene: TRBJ2-5; D gene: -; clone size: -; V gene: TRBV2; CDR3 protein: CASVTGYETQYF; CDR3 DNA: TGTGCCAGCGTAACTGGTTACGAGACCCAGTACTTC
J gene: TRBJ2-5; D gene: -; clone size: few; V gene: TRBV5-4; CDR3 protein: CASSSYSGVQETQYF; CDR3 DNA: TGTGCCAGCAGCTCCTACTCAGGGGTACAGGAGACCCAGTACTTC
J gene: TRBJ1-5; D gene: -; clone size: once; V gene: TRBV19; CDR3 protein: CASSMAGSGNQPQHF; CDR3 DNA: TGTGCCAGTAGTATGGCAGGATCGGGCAATCAGCCCCAGCATTTT
J gene: TRBJ1-1; D gene: -; clone size: -; V gene: TRBV19; CDR3 protein: CASSIDEGLRTEAFF; CDR3 DNA: TGTGCCAGTAGTATAGATGAAGGCCTCAGGACTGAAGCTTTCTTT
J gene: TRBJ1-3; D gene: -; clone size: -; V gene: TRBV28; CDR3 protein: CASITTGFNSGNTIYF; CDR3 DNA: TGTGCCAGCATCACTACAGGGTTCAACTCTGGAAACACCATATATTTT
J gene: TRBJ2-7; D gene: TRBD1; clone size: once; V gene: TRBV11-3; CDR3 protein: CASSSGQGAQYF; CDR3 DNA: TGTGCCAGCAGCTCGGGACAGGGGGCGCAGTACTTC
J gene: TRBJ1-5; D gene: TRBD1; clone size: -; V gene: TRBV28; CDR3 protein: CASRPMTGGRSNQPQHF; CDR3 DNA: TGTGCCAGCAGACCTATGACAGGGGGCAGGAGCAATCAGCCCCAGCATTTT
J gene: TRBJ2-5; D gene: TRBD2; clone size: -; V gene: TRBV6-1; CDR3 protein: CASASGSGTQYF; CDR3 DNA: TGTGCCAGCGCTAGCGGGAGTGGGACCCAGTACTTC
J gene: TRBJ1-1; D gene: -; clone size: few; V gene: TRBV19; CDR3 protein: CASSIGITSEAFF; CDR3 DNA: TGTGCCAGTAGTATCGGGATTACCAGTGAAGCTTTCTTT
J gene: TRBJ1-5; D gene: -; clone size: -; V gene: TRBV28; CDR3 protein: CASSLADTNQPQHF; CDR3 DNA: TGTGCCAGCAGCCTGGCGGACACCAATCAGCCCCAGCATTTT
J gene: TRBJ2-3; D gene: TRBD2; clone size: -; V gene: TRBV7-9; CDR3 protein: CASIGTSGVDTQYF; CDR3 DNA: TGTGCCAGCATCGGGACTAGCGGGGTCGATACGCAGTATTTT
J gene: TRBJ1-1; D gene: -; clone size: -; V gene: TRBV2; CDR3 protein: CASSDGRTKNTEAFF; CDR3 DNA: TGTGCCAGCAGTGATGGTAGAACTAAGAACACTGAAGCTTTCTTT
J gene: TRBJ1-1; D gene: -; clone size: -; V gene: TRBV7-9; CDR3 protein: CASSLDRGANTEAFF; CDR3 DNA: TGTGCCAGCAGCTTAGACCGGGGGGCGAACACTGAAGCTTTCTTT
J gene: TRBJ1-1; D gene: -; clone size: -; V gene: TRBV13; CDR3 protein: CASSLIRLNTEAFF; CDR3 DNA: TGTGCCAGCAGCTTAATCAGATTAAACACTGAAGCTTTCTTT
J gene: TRBJ2-3; D gene: -; clone size: -; V gene: TRBV28; CDR3 protein: CASSSREPTDTQYF; CDR3 DNA: TGTGCCAGCAGCTCCCGGGAACCAACAGATACGCAGTATTTT
J gene: TRBJ1-3; D gene: TRBD1; clone size: -; V gene: TRBV11-2; CDR3 protein: CASSQSGGLRNTIYF; CDR3 DNA: TGTGCCAGCAGCCAGTCAGGGGGGTTGAGAAACACCATATATTTT
J gene: TRBJ1-1; D gene: -; clone size: -; V gene: TRBV9; CDR3 protein: CASSVVTAGTEAFF; CDR3 DNA: TGTGCCAGCAGCGTAGTTACGGCGGGCACTGAAGCTTTCTTT
J gene: TRBJ2-7; D gene: -; clone size: -; V gene: TRBV5-1; CDR3 protein: CASSSDRGFSYEQYF; CDR3 DNA: TGCGCCAGCAGCTCCGATAGGGGATTTTCCTACGAGCAGTACTTC
J gene: TRBJ2-1; D gene: -; clone size: few; V gene: TRBV4-1; CDR3 protein: CASSQAETGFSYNEQFF; CDR3 DNA: TGCGCCAGCAGCCAAGCGGAGACTGGCTTCTCCTACAATGAGCAGTTCTTC
J gene: TRBJ2-7; D gene: -; clone size: -; V gene: TRBV19; CDR3 protein: CASSTSGGEQYF; CDR3 DNA: TGTGCCAGTAGTACCAGTGGTGGCGAGCAGTACTTC
J gene: TRBJ2-2; D gene: TRBD1; clone size: -; V gene: TRBV13; CDR3 protein: CASSYRQGAISGELFF; CDR3 DNA: TGTGCCAGCAGCTACCGACAGGGAGCAATCTCCGGGGAGCTGTTTTTT
J gene: TRBJ2-2; D gene: TRBD1; clone size: -; V gene: TRBV15; CDR3 protein: CATSRLLFQQGPANTGELFF; CDR3 DNA: TGTGCCACCAGCAGATTATTATTCCAACAGGGGCCAGCGAACACCGGGGAGCTGTTTTTT
J gene: TRBJ2-1; D gene: -; clone size: once; V gene: TRBV27; CDR3 protein: CASSLEQLPYNEQFF; CDR3 DNA: TGTGCCAGCAGTTTAGAACAGTTGCCCTACAATGAGCAGTTCTTC
J gene: TRBJ1-1; D gene: -; clone size: -; V gene: TRBV19; CDR3 protein: CASSTAGRVAFF; CDR3 DNA: TGTGCCAGTAGTACGGCGGGCCGGGTAGCTTTCTTT
J gene: TRBJ1-1; D gene: TRBD1; clone size: -; V gene: TRBV28; CDR3 protein: CASSLRDRGRRNTEAFF; CDR3 DNA: TGTGCCAGCAGTCTCCGGGACAGGGGGCGGCGGAACACTGAAGCTTTCTTT
J gene: TRBJ1-1; D gene: -; clone size: few; V gene: TRBV7-9; CDR3 protein: CASSLAGGNTEAFF; CDR3 DNA: TGTGCCAGCAGCTTAGCCGGGGGGAACACTGAAGCTTTCTTT
J gene: TRBJ2-5; D gene: -; clone size: -; V gene: TRBV2; CDR3 protein: CASRPTSSETQYF; CDR3 DNA: TGTGCCAGCAGACCGACTAGTTCTGAGACCCAGTACTTC
J gene: TRBJ1-5; D gene: -; clone size: -; V gene: TRBV4-2; CDR3 protein: CASSLTGGADQPQHF; CDR3 DNA: TGTGCCAGCAGCCTGACCGGGGGGGCTGATCAGCCCCAGCATTTT
J gene: TRBJ2-1; D gene: TRBD2; clone size: -; V gene: TRBV25-1; CDR3 protein: CASSESPTAGNSYNEQFF; CDR3 DNA: TGTGCCAGCAGTGAATCCCCCACAGCGGGAAATTCCTACAATGAGCAGTTCTTC
J gene: TRBJ1-2; D gene: -; clone size: -; V gene: TRBV15; CDR3 protein: CATSRDRPAGGYTF; CDR3 DNA: TGTGCCACCAGCAGAGATAGGCCGGCGGGTGGCTACACCTTC
J gene: TRBJ2-1; D gene: -; clone size: -; V gene: TRBV11-2; CDR3 protein: CASSLISGGTYNEQFF; CDR3 DNA: TGTGCCAGCAGCTTAATATCGGGCGGGACCTACAATGAGCAGTTCTTC
J gene: TRBJ2-7; D gene: -; clone size: -; V gene: TRBV12-5; CDR3 protein: CASGLVEGTRGVNEQYF; CDR3 DNA: TGTGCTAGTGGTTTGGTAGAAGGAACCAGGGGGGTAAACGAGCAGTACTTC
J gene: TRBJ2-5; D gene: TRBD1; clone size: -; V gene: TRBV18; CDR3 protein: CASSPGTGETQYF; CDR3 DNA: TGTGCCAGCTCACCAGGGACAGGGGAGACCCAGTACTTC